The clone carrying this T cell receptor beta chain has only one observation. Its antigen is as yet unknown. Using its own MiXCR run on the multiplex PCR reads, TCRdb lists one record per CDR3 protein. The top ten hold 3.8% of the sample, which has 160,000 or so distinct CDR3 sequences, approximately 30% seen once. From germline, CDR1 is SGHRS and CDR2 YFSETQ. V was trimmed by 10 bases and J by 8 bases, leaving 25 bases between them. The CDR3 has 15 amino acids. The lymph nodes were axillary draining lymph nodes from breast cancer patients. This specimen comes from a study of breast tumors, draining lymph nodes, adjacent tissues. General study findings and limits: Luminal-like breast cancer showed significantly higher tumor–nontumor repertoire similarity than basal-like. That most tumor T cells come from lymph nodes remained unproven.

The V and J genes are TRBV5-1 and TRBJ2-1; possibly TRBD1 or TRBD2 for D (5 bases each). The sequenced sample consisted of axillary lymph node tissue. The sequence derives from a female donor with breast cancer. Some clones in this sample may be carry-over from other donors' samples. The CDR3 nucleotides read TGCGCCGGCGGCTTGGCGGGTGGGGCCGGGGATGAGCAGTTCTTC. Encoded protein: CAGGLAGGAGDEQFF.